These 21 T cell receptor beta chains came from one sample sequenced in a study of Ad26.COV2.S vaccination and SARS-CoV-2 variants. Clones were read by immunoSEQ multiplex PCR, and TCRdb kept only the in-frame ones, dropping some. The repertoire holds 87,000 or so clones, with 82% as singletons. This material consisted of peripheral blood, taken after recovery from COVID-19. The receptors come from a human donor who had recovered from COVID-19.

This clone showed up many times. This chain connects TRBV19 to TRBJ2-7, with D possibly TRBD1 on 5 matching bases. CDR1 is LNHDA and CDR2 is SQIVND in the germline V gene (reference sequence). The CDR3 consists of 12 residues. The V end was cut by 9 bases, the J end by 7 bases, with 16 bases between. The CDR3 loop is CASRIAQGEQYF. The CDR3 DNA follows: TGTGCCAGCCGCATCGCCCAGGGTGAGCAGTACTTC.

The rearrangement joins TRBV7-2 to TRBJ2-2, with D unclear. CDR1 is SGHTA and CDR2 is FQGNSA in the germline V gene. Trimming shortened V by 5 bases and J by 7 bases, and 11 bases separated the two germline ends. The CDR3 extends over 13 amino acids. The CDR3 loop reads CASSLDDFGELFF. For the CDR3, the DNA is TGTGCCAGCAGCCTGGACGATTTCGGGGAGCTGTTTTTT.

The CDR3 DNA is TGTGCCAGCAGTGAAACAGGGGCCCCTGGGGCCAACGTCCTGACTTTC. Amino acids: CASSETGAPGANVLTF. The chain employs TRBV9 and TRBJ2-6; 7 nucleotides match TRBD1. With V trimmed by 5 bases and J by 2 bases, 7 bases remained unmatched. The germline V gene encodes CDR1 SGDLS and CDR2 YYNGEE. The CDR3 is 16 amino acids.

J is TRBJ2-7 and V is TRBV7-2, with 13 positions matching TRBD2. Germline V lookup: CDR1 SGHTA, CDR2 FQGNSA. The CDR3 length is 15 residues. The V gene end was trimmed by 3 bases and the J gene end by 12 bases; junction bases not matched to a gene: 11. The CDR3 coding sequence is TGTGCCAGCAGCTTTTCCGGGACTAGCGGGACACATCGGTACTTC. It encodes CASSFSGTSGTHRYF.

The rearrangement uses TRBV19 and TRBJ2-5; the match to TRBD1 covers 11 bases. The CDR3 is made up of 13 amino acids. In germline, CDR1 is LNHDA, CDR2 SQIVND (reference sequence). Germline trimming cut 5 bases from V and 7 bases from J; bases unmatched to any gene: 3. CDR3 nucleotides: TGTGCCAGTAGTGGACAGGGGGCAAGGACCCAGTACTTC. Translating gives CASSGQGARTQYF.

This clone was detected only once. The CDR3: CAGSRGKSTDTQYF. The CDR3 coding sequence is TGTGCCGGGAGTCGGGGGAAGAGCACAGATACGCAGTATTTT. The V call is TRBV28, the J call TRBJ2-3; tentatively, D is TRBD2 (6 bases). The CDR3 runs 14 residues. V lost 11 bases and J 0 bases, leaving 15 bases between the germline ends. Germline V lookup: CDR1 MDHEN, CDR2 SYDVKM.

The chain carries TRBV27 and TRBJ2-7; no reliable D call. Germline V gene lookup returns CDR1 MNHEY and CDR2 SMNVEV (reference sequence). The CDR3 length is 15 residues. V lost 6 bases, J lost 0 bases, and 15 bases lay in between. The CDR3 loop is CASSTARQRSYEQYF. CDR3 bases: TGTGCCAGCAGCACCGCTCGCCAGCGCTCCTACGAGCAGTACTTC.

Only one count was recorded for this clone. The chain employs TRBV24-1 and TRBJ1-2, with 9 bases that match TRBD1. Trimming cost V 3 bases and J 6 bases; bases outside gene matches: 4. There are 14 residues in the CDR3. Germline lookup yields CDR1 KGHDR and CDR2 SFDVKD. The CDR3 sequence: CATSDAGTGHGYTF. The CDR3 coding sequence is TGTGCCACCAGTGATGCCGGGACAGGGCATGGCTACACCTTC.

V and J are TRBV6-2 or TRBV6-3 and TRBJ2-1; 7 positions agree with TRBD2. Germline trimming cut 2 bases from V and 12 bases from J; bases unmatched to any gene: 1. Germline V gene lookup returns CDR1 MNHEY and CDR2 SVGEGT. The CDR3 totals 11 residues. CDR3 region: CASSYGEGQFF. The CDR3, as DNA: TGTGCCAGCAGTTACGGGGAGGGGCAGTTCTTC.

The chain has TRBV6-2 or TRBV6-3 and TRBJ1-5; 8 nucleotides line up with TRBD1. Germline CDR1 is MNHEY and CDR2 is SVGEGT. This CDR3 contains 14 residues. Trimming took 6 bases from V and 3 from J; bases not matched to a gene: 4. The CDR3 sequence is CASSLDRANQPQHF. CDR3 in DNA: TGTGCCAGCAGCCTGGACAGGGCCAATCAGCCCCAGCATTTT.

The chain couples TRBV23-1 to TRBJ1-5; TRBD1 agrees at 7 bases. Being an ORF, TRBV23-1 has a function that is uncertain. The trim removed 4 bases at V and 5 bases at J, leaving 14 bases unmatched. This CDR3 comprises 17 residues. CDR3 loop: CASSPTPDRSNYQPQHF. DNA for the CDR3: TGCGCCAGCAGTCCAACTCCGGACAGGTCTAATTATCAGCCCCAGCATTTT.

The chain links TRBV7-9 to TRBJ1-2; D possibly corresponds to TRBD1 (5 bases). The CDR3 spans 16 residues. Germline lookup yields CDR1 SEHNR and CDR2 FQNEAQ (reference sequence). V lost 5 bases to trimming and J lost 3 bases, with 19 bases between them. Here the CDR3 DNA reads TGTGCCAGCAGCCGGGACGGAGTTGGACGTTACTATGGCTACACCTTC. Protein sequence: CASSRDGVGRYYGYTF.

The chain is built from TRBV28 and TRBJ2-2; TRBD1 is a possible D gene (6 bases). The CDR3 spans 16 residues. Per the germline V gene, CDR1 is MDHEN and CDR2 is SYDVKM. Trimming took 8 bases from V and 3 from J, leaving 19 bases between them. For the CDR3, the DNA is TGTGCCAGCTTACAAGGGGGTTTTCGGGACACCGGGGAGCTGTTTTTT. This encodes CASLQGGFRDTGELFF.

The chain uses TRBV29-1 and TRBJ2-6; D gene unclear. V gave up 1 base and J gave up 0 bases, with 10 bases separating them. Germline CDR1 reads SQVTM; CDR2 reads ANQGSEA. The CDR3 runs to 16 residues. As DNA, the CDR3 is TGCAGCGTTGAAGGTAGGACCAACTCTGGGGCCAACGTCCTGACTTTC. Translated, it gives CSVEGRTNSGANVLTF.

The gene calls are TRBV13 and TRBJ2-6, with 7 nucleotides matching TRBD1. This CDR3 contains 17 residues. V was pared by 1 base and J by 1 base, with 4 bases of the junction left unmatched. CDR1 is PRHDT and CDR2 is FYEKMQ in the germline V gene (reference sequence). Written as DNA, the CDR3 is TGTGCCAGCAGCTTAGTGTCAGGGGGATCTGGGGCCAACGTCCTGACTTTC. Translation gives CASSLVSGGSGANVLTF.

The V call is TRBV28, the J call TRBJ2-5, with a weak D call TRBD1 (6 bases). Trimming pared 4 bases from V and 3 bases from J, leaving 24 bases between. CDR1 is MDHEN, CDR2 SYDVKM, per germline. CDR3 size: 18 residues. In DNA form, the CDR3 reads TGTGCCAGCAGTTCCCATCGACAGGCCGCTAGAGCGAAAGAGACCCAGTACTTC. Translation gives CASSSHRQAARAKETQYF.

This rearrangement joins TRBV27 to TRBJ2-7; D call uncertain. Per germline, CDR1 MNHEY and CDR2 SMNVEV (reference sequence). V gave up 5 bases and J gave up 3 bases, with 2 bases separating them. CDR3 length: 10 residues. DNA for the CDR3: TGTGCCAGCAGTAGCTACGAGCAGTACTTC. Protein sequence: CASSSYEQYF.

The chain combines TRBV6-5 with TRBJ1-4; 7 nucleotides line up with TRBD1. Germline CDR1 MNHEY, CDR2 SVGAGI. This CDR3 is 15 amino acids long. Trimming cost V 2 bases and J 6 bases; bases outside gene matches: 6. The CDR3 sequence is CASSYLDRVDEKLFF. CDR3 in DNA: TGTGCCAGCAGTTACCTTGACAGGGTGGATGAAAAACTGTTTTTT.

The V and J genes are TRBV11-1 and TRBJ2-2; D not certain. The CDR3 has 15 residues. V was cut by 5 bases and J by 4 bases, with 14 bases left in between. Germline values: CDR1 SGHAT, CDR2 FQDESV (reference sequence). This chain's CDR3 is CASSRITDGTGELFF. The CDR3 nucleotides are TGTGCCAGCAGCCGTATAACGGACGGCACCGGGGAGCTGTTTTTT. Full variable domain (remainder filled in from reference TRBV11-1 and TRBJ2-2): EAEVAQSPRYKITEKSQAVAFWCDPISGHATLYWYRQILGQGPELLVQFQDESVVDDSQLPKDRFSAERLKGVDSTLKIQPAELGDSAMYLCASSRITDGTGELFFGEGSRLTVL.

The chain is built from TRBV7-3 and TRBJ2-7; D may be TRBD2 (5 bases). Per the germline V gene, CDR1 is SGHTA and CDR2 is FQGTGA. V shed 2 bases and J shed 4 bases, with 15 bases lying between them. The CDR3 spans 15 residues. DNA of the CDR3: TGTGCCAGCAGCTTATTGGACGAGGGAGAATACGAGCAGTACTTC. It is translated as CASSLLDEGEYEQYF.

The chain combines TRBV28 with TRBJ2-5; unclear D gene. This CDR3 is built from 16 residues. The V gene lost 1 base and the J gene lost 3 bases, with 15 bases spanning the gap. The germline CDR1 and CDR2 sequences are MDHEN and SYDVKM. The CDR3 nucleotides read TGTGCCAGCAGTTTATTCACCCAGGCCCGAAAAGAGACCCAGTACTTC. Protein: CASSLFTQARKETQYF.